This TCR beta chain was sequenced in a study of response to subunit inactivated influenza vaccine. A single record per CDR3 protein comes from TCRdb applying MiXCR to the RT-PCR reads. Of around 790,000 distinct CDR3 sequences listed, approximately 21% are singletons. Notes on the study in general: With each seasonal influenza vaccination, the authors suggested, few new T cells are recruited.

The V and J ends lost 3 bases and 0 bases, in that order; junction bases with no gene match: 8. This CDR3 is 17 amino acids long. For this clonotype: The antigen remains unidentified.

This chain uses TRBV12-3 or TRBV12-4 with TRBJ2-4, with TRBD1 matching over 7 bases. This clonotype was obtained from a man aged 50 to 59 who received an inactivated influenza vaccine. The sample was PBMCs from blood, taken 4 to 6 days after vaccination. In nucleotides, the CDR3 is TGTGCCAGCAGTTTGCCGACAGGGCAGACAGCCAAAAACATTCAGTACTTC. This gives the protein CASSLPTGQTAKNIQYF.